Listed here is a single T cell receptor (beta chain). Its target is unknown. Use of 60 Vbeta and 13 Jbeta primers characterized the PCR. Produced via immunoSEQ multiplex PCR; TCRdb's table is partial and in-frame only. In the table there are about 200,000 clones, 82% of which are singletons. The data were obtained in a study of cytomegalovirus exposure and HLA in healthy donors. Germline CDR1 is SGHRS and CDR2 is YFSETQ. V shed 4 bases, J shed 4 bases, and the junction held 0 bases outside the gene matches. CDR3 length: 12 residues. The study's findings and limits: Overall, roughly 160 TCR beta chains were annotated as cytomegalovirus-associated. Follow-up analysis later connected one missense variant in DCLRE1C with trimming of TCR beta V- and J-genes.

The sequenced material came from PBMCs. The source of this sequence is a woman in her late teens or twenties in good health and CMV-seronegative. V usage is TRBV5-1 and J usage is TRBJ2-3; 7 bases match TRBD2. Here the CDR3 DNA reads TGCGCCAGCAGCCGGGAGGCAGATACGCAGTATTTT. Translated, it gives CASSREADTQYF.